The T cell receptor (beta chain) described here comes from a study of identical twins. Broader study findings: Researchers reported excess low generation probability among twin-shared out-of-frame alpha sequences.

TCRdb reanalysed the 5' RACE reads using MiXCR and keeps one entry per CDR3 protein. This table has 200,000 to 250,000 distinct CDR3 sequences, about 7.3% appearing once. This clonotype was counted at least ten times. Its antigen remains unidentified. V shed 4 bases and J shed 4 bases, with 14 bases lying between them. Germline V gives CDR1 SGHRS, CDR2 YFSETQ. This CDR3 has 14 residues. This sample also appeared in a second study, on yellow fever vaccine responses in identical twins. This second study says: Twins reportedly appeared to share part of their vaccine T cell response while keeping part individual.

The TCR was taken from a woman under 30 in good health. The rearrangement joins TRBV5-1 to TRBJ1-1; D is uncertain. Sequenced material: memory (CD45RO+) T cells sorted from blood. CDR3 amino acids: CASSKQLVGTEAFF. In DNA form, the CDR3 reads TGCGCCAGCAGCAAACAGCTAGTAGGCACTGAAGCTTTCTTT. Filled out from reference TRBV5-1 and TRBJ1-1, the complete variable domain reads KAGVTQTPRYLIKTRGQQVTLSCSPISGHRSVSWYQQTPGQGLQFLFEYFSETQRNKGNFPGRFSGRQFSNSRSEMNVSTLELGDSALYLCASSKQLVGTEAFFGQGTRLTVV.